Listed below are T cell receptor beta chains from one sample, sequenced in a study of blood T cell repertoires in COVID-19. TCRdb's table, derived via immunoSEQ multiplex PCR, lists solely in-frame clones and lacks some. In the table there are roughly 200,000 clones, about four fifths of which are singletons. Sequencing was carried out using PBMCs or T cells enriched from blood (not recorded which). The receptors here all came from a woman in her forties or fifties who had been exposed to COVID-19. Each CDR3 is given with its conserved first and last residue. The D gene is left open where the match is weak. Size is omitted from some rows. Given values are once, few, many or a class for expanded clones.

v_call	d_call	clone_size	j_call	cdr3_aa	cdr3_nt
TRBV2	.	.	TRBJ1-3	CASSEAQIPGTGNTIYF	TGTGCCAGCAGTGAAGCGCAGATCCCAGGGACTGGAAACACCATATATTTT
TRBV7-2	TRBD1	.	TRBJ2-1	CASSFRRGQFSYNEQFF	TGTGCCAGCAGCTTTCGACGGGGACAGTTCTCCTACAATGAGCAGTTCTTC
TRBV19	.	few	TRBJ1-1	CASTGHDKAFF	TGTGCCAGCACTGGACACGATAAAGCTTTCTTT
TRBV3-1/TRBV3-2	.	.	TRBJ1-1	CASSQGRGNTEAFF	TGTGCCAGCAGCCAGGGGCGGGGGAACACTGAAGCTTTCTTT
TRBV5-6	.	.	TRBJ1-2	CASSLTGFNYGYTF	TGTGCCAGCAGCCTCACAGGGTTCAACTATGGCTACACCTTC
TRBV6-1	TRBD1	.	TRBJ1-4	CASSDTQGGEKLFF	TGTGCCAGCAGTGACACACAGGGGGGAGAAAAACTGTTTTTT
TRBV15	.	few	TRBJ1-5	CATSRDGAANQPQHF	TGTGCCACCAGCAGAGATGGGGCAGCGAATCAGCCCCAGCATTTT
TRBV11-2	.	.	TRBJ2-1	CASSLGYLQRDEQFF	TGTGCCAGCAGCTTAGGGTACCTTCAACGGGATGAGCAGTTCTTC
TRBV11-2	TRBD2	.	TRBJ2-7	CASRGDWTSGYEQYF	TGTGCCAGCAGGGGAGATTGGACTAGCGGCTACGAGCAGTACTTC
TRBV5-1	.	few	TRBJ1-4	CASSLGRELFF	TGCGCCAGCAGCTTGGGTCGAGAGCTGTTTTTT
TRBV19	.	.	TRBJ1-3	CASTPGRVSSGNTIYF	TGTGCCAGTACCCCGGGGAGGGTGAGCTCTGGAAACACCATATATTTT
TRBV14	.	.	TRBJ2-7	CASSPITGSQSYEQYF	TGTGCCAGCAGCCCAATTACGGGGTCTCAATCCTACGAGCAGTACTTC
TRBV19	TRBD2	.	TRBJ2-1	CASSTGAGGSGEQFF	TGTGCCAGTAGTACCGGAGCGGGGGGGAGCGGGGAGCAGTTCTTC
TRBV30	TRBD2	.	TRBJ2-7	CALSSREEEQYF	TGTGCCCTGTCATCGCGGGAGGAAGAGCAGTACTTC
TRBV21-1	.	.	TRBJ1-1	CASSNTVGEAFF	TGTGCCAGCAGCAACACGGTCGGGGAAGCTTTCTTT